Listed here are 13 T cell receptor beta chains from one sample, sequenced in a study of shared clonotypes between healthy human individuals. The assay was immunoSEQ multiplex PCR, and TCRdb's table has in-frame clones only and misses some. The data show under 1,100,000 clones, with approximately 70% seen just once and about 1.5% held by the top ten. Material: memory CD4+ T cells sorted from blood. Subset meaning: CD45RA-negative fraction. All receptors derive from a man aged 18 to 35 in good health.

The V gene is TRBV25-1, the J gene TRBJ1-1; no reliable D call. V dropped 2 bases and J dropped 2 bases, with 9 bases sitting between them. The CDR3 spans 14 residues. Germline lookup yields CDR1 MGHDK and CDR2 SYGVNS. CDR3 amino acids: CASSEEPFNTEAFF. The CDR3 nucleotides read TGTGCCAGCAGTGAAGAGCCTTTTAACACTGAAGCTTTCTTT.

The chain recombines TRBV4-1 with TRBJ1-5, with D possibly being TRBD1 (5 bases). The V end was cut by 3 bases, the J end by 8 bases, with 17 bases between. The CDR3 extends over 15 amino acids. Looked up from germline, CDR1 is MGHRA and CDR2 is YSYEKL. The CDR3 region has the DNA TGCGCCAGCAGCCAGGAAATCAGGGTTATCAAGCCCCAGCATTTT. Protein: CASSQEIRVIKPQHF.

For this clone: Other DNA sequences in this sample translate to the same CDR3. V is TRBV18 and J is TRBJ2-2; 9 nucleotides match TRBD1. Germline V gene sequence: CDR1 KGHSH, CDR2 LQKENI. The CDR3 length is 16 residues. V shed 0 bases and J 4 bases; nucleotides not matched to a gene: 3. The CDR3 sequence: CASSPPTGGTTGELFF. The CDR3 coding sequence is TGTGCCAGCTCACCACCGACAGGGGGGACCACCGGGGAGCTGTTTTTT.

CDR3 residues: CASSSRDRGRIGNQPQHF. The CDR3 nucleotides read TGTGCCAGTAGTAGCCGGGACAGGGGGCGAATCGGCAATCAGCCCCAGCATTTT. The chain combines TRBV19 with TRBJ1-5; TRBD1 agrees at 12 bases. The J segment lost 2 bases and the V segment lost 4 bases, leaving 9 bases of the junction unmatched. Germline V gene sequence: CDR1 LNHDA, CDR2 SQIVND (reference sequence). The CDR3 runs 18 residues. The full variable domain, rest sourced from reference TRBV19 and TRBJ1-5, is DGGITQSPKYLFRKEGQNVTLSCEQNLNHDAMYWYRQDPGQGLRLIYYSQIVNDFQKGDIAEGYSVSREKKESFPLTVTSAQKNPTAFYLCASSSRDRGRIGNQPQHFGDGTRLSIL.

This clone was observed at least ten times. This chain uses TRBV6-4 with TRBJ1-2, with TRBD1 identical over 9 bases. CDR1 is MRHNA, CDR2 SNTAGT, per germline. This CDR3 spans 12 amino acids. J was trimmed by 7 bases and V by 5 bases; bases with no gene match: 2. This CDR3 reads CASSKQGAGYTF. The CDR3 DNA follows: TGTGCCAGCAGTAAACAGGGGGCTGGCTACACCTTC.

This chain joins TRBV4-1 and TRBJ1-1, with D perhaps TRBD1 (5 bases). Germline CDR1 reads MGHRA; CDR2 reads YSYEKL. The CDR3 covers 16 residues. Trimming shortened V by 0 bases and J by 6 bases, and 17 bases separated the two germline ends. This CDR3 is CASSQDEGNPFAEAFF. In DNA, the CDR3 is TGCGCCAGCAGCCAAGATGAGGGGAACCCATTCGCTGAAGCTTTCTTT.

The CDR3 region has the DNA TGCAGCGTTGAAGCTGAAAACACCATATATTTT. This translates into CSVEAENTIYF. This chain connects TRBV29-1 to TRBJ1-3; D is ambiguous. V lost 1 base and J 6 bases, leaving 4 bases between the germline ends. CDR1 and CDR2 (germline): SQVTM, ANQGSEA. The CDR3 spans 11 residues.

The chain links TRBV30 to TRBJ1-1; D remains ambiguous. Germline CDR1 reads GTSNPN; CDR2 reads SVGIG (reference sequence). The CDR3 extends over 14 amino acids. V shed 4 bases and J shed 1 base, with 13 bases lying between them. The DNA for the CDR3 is TGTGCCTGGACTTGGGAGTTTAGGAACACTGAAGCTTTCTTT. The encoded protein is CAWTWEFRNTEAFF.

In this sample, this clone turned up a few times. The chain carries TRBV30 and TRBJ1-2, with 7 bases fitting TRBD1. The germline gives CDR1 GTSNPN, CDR2 SVGIG (reference sequence). J was trimmed by 6 bases and V by 3 bases; bases with no gene match: 13. The CDR3 loop spans 15 amino acids. The DNA for the CDR3 is TGTGCCTGGAGAGGACAGGAACTGTATGGGCATGGCTACACCTTC. This codes for CAWRGQELYGHGYTF.

The CDR3 here is CASSTSGTGNTIYF. The CDR3 nucleotides are TGTGCCAGTAGTACGAGCGGAACTGGAAACACCATATATTTT. The rearrangement links TRBV19 to TRBJ1-3; D is uncertain. The length of the CDR3 is 14 residues. In germline, CDR1 is LNHDA, CDR2 SQIVND (reference sequence). V lost 4 bases to trimming and J lost 2 bases, with 9 bases between them.

The chain has TRBV7-2 and TRBJ1-1; possibly TRBD1 for D (5 bases). Germline lookup yields CDR1 SGHTA and CDR2 FQGNSA. V gave up 1 base and J gave up 8 bases, with 14 bases separating them. This CDR3 has 14 amino acids. DNA for the CDR3: TGTGCCAGCAGCTTAGATCTAGTGGGGCCGGAAGCTTTCTTT. Its protein is CASSLDLVGPEAFF.

The gene calls are TRBV5-1 and TRBJ2-3; possibly TRBD1 or TRBD2 for D (5 bases each). Germline V gives CDR1 SGHRS, CDR2 YFSETQ. The CDR3 length is 14 residues. The germline V and J ends were trimmed by 5 bases and 6 bases, with 16 bases remaining between them. CDR3 coding DNA: TGCGCCAGCAGGGGGCCGGGGACGACGGATACGCAGTATTTT. Its protein product is CASRGPGTTDTQYF. The full variable domain, rest sourced from reference TRBV5-1 and TRBJ2-3, is KAGVTQTPRYLIKTRGQQVTLSCSPISGHRSVSWYQQTPGQGLQFLFEYFSETQRNKGNFPGRFSGRQFSNSRSEMNVSTLELGDSALYLCASRGPGTTDTQYFGPGTRLTVL.

The V call is TRBV5-1, the J call TRBJ1-6, with D possibly matching TRBD1 (5 bases). Trimming took off 0 bases at V and 10 bases at J, with 14 bases between the two ends. Germline CDR1 reads SGHRS; CDR2 reads YFSETQ. The CDR3 is 15 residues long. CDR3 sequence: CASSLEAGSGSPLHF. The CDR3 nucleotides are TGCGCCAGCAGCTTGGAGGCAGGTTCAGGGTCACCCCTCCACTTT.